The 30 T cell receptor beta chains below all came from one sample that was sequenced in a study of T cell responses to AZD1222 COVID-19 vaccine. This table comes from immunoSEQ multiplex PCR, and its TCRdb copy is limited to in-frame clones, with some not included. This sample has under 150,000 clones, with around 92% found just once. Sample: peripheral blood, taken on day 0 of AZD1222 vaccination. These receptors all come from an adult in good health.

The CDR3 region has the DNA TGTGCCAGCAGTTTACGGACTAGTTCTACCGGGGAGCTGTTTTTT. Its translation is CASSLRTSSTGELFF. J is TRBJ2-2 and V is TRBV28; TRBD2 matches 7 bases. Germline values: CDR1 MDHEN, CDR2 SYDVKM. The CDR3 length is 15 residues. V was clipped by 2 bases and J by 5 bases; unmatched bases: 5.

This clone was found once. CDR3 nucleotides: TGCGCCAGCAGCTTGTCGCCCCTTGGACTCCTGGACAGGGGGCATCAGCCCCAGCATTTT. It yields the protein CASSLSPLGLLDRGHQPQHF. This sequence joins TRBV5-1 and TRBJ1-5, with TRBD1 identical over 11 bases. Trimming cost V 1 base and J 5 bases; bases outside gene matches: 17. Germline loops: CDR1 SGHRS, CDR2 YFSETQ. The CDR3 has 20 amino acids.

The chain uses TRBV30 and TRBJ2-7; TRBD1 agrees at 8 bases. Germline V gives CDR1 GTSNPN, CDR2 SVGIG (reference sequence). This CDR3 spans 18 amino acids. Trimming at V came to 1 base and at J to 6 bases, leaving 20 bases not matched to a gene. The CDR3 spells CAWSGDGGIGQGGSEQYF. DNA of the CDR3: TGTGCCTGGAGTGGAGATGGTGGAATAGGACAGGGTGGCAGCGAGCAGTACTTC.

The chain recombines TRBV12-5 with TRBJ2-7; 11 bases are a match to TRBD1. There are 14 residues in the CDR3. Germline loops: CDR1 LGHNT, CDR2 FRNRAP. J gave up 4 bases and V 5 bases, and 4 bases lay outside the gene matches. CDR3 DNA: TGTGCTAGTGGTCCCGGGACAGGGGGGTACGAGCAGTACTTC. This gives the protein CASGPGTGGYEQYF.

The sample holds many counts of this clone. V usage is TRBV27 and J usage is TRBJ2-7; possibly TRBD1 or TRBD2 for D (6 bases each). Trimming removed 6 bases at V and 4 bases at J, with 13 bases between. This CDR3 is built from 13 residues. Germline V lookup: CDR1 MNHEY, CDR2 SMNVEV (reference sequence). CDR3 loop: CASSWGATYEQYF. DNA of the CDR3: TGTGCCAGCAGCTGGGGGGCAACGTACGAGCAGTACTTC.

The chain is built from TRBV2 and TRBJ1-2; the D gene is possibly TRBD1 (6 bases). The CDR3 is 15 residues long. The V end lost 7 bases, the J end lost 1 base, and 16 bases lay between the germline ends. CDR1 and CDR2 from the germline V gene are SNHLY and FYNNEI. This CDR3 is CASTSDRRFNYGYTF. In DNA form, the CDR3 reads TGTGCCAGCACCTCCGACAGGAGATTTAACTATGGCTACACCTTC. Complete variable domain (other parts from reference TRBV2 and TRBJ1-2): EPEVTQTPSHQVTQMGQEVILRCVPISNHLYFYWYRQILGQKVEFLVSFYNNEISEKSEIFDDQFSVERPDGSNFTLKIRSTKLEDSAMYFCASTSDRRFNYGYTFGSGTRLTVV.

This rearrangement joins TRBV2 to TRBJ2-1, with 8 bases matching TRBD2. The CDR3 extends over 14 amino acids. V trimming: 7 bases; J trimming: 1 base; junction bases outside the gene matches: 3. Per the germline V gene, CDR1 is SNHLY and CDR2 is FYNNEI. CDR3 protein: CASIQRGSYNEQFF. Written as DNA, the CDR3 is TGTGCCAGCATCCAGCGGGGGTCCTACAATGAGCAGTTCTTC.

The chain combines TRBV3-1 (or the pseudogene TRBV3-2) with TRBJ2-7; maybe TRBD1 (6 bases). The V gene lost 0 bases and the J gene lost 0 bases, with 15 bases spanning the gap. The CDR3 has 17 residues. Looked up from germline, CDR1 is LGHDT and CDR2 is YNNKEL (reference sequence). The CDR3 here is CASSQDREGVPSYEQYF. For the CDR3, the DNA is TGTGCCAGCAGCCAAGATAGAGAGGGGGTACCCTCCTACGAGCAGTACTTC.

CDR3 amino acids: CATSERTGELFF. CDR3 nucleotide sequence: TGTGCCACCAGTGAGCGGACCGGGGAGCTGTTTTTT. The chain is built from TRBV24-1 and TRBJ2-2; no clear D. Trimming pared 4 bases from V and 5 bases from J, leaving 4 bases between. CDR1 and CDR2 from the germline V gene are KGHDR and SFDVKD. The CDR3 is made up of 12 amino acids.

CDR3 DNA sequence: TGTGCCAGCAGCCAACTACCGGGACAGGGGGCCCGCGAGCAGTTCTTC. Encoded protein: CASSQLPGQGAREQFF. The chain links TRBV14 to TRBJ2-1, with 12 positions matching TRBD1. The length of the CDR3 is 16 residues. CDR1 is SGHDN and CDR2 is FVKESK in the germline V gene. V trimming: 2 bases; J trimming: 10 bases; junction bases outside the gene matches: 9.

V and J are TRBV19 and TRBJ2-6, with TRBD1 matching over 8 bases. CDR3 length equals 18 residues. The germline V gene has CDR1 LNHDA and CDR2 SQIVND (reference sequence). The V and J ends lost 6 bases and 0 bases, in that order; junction bases with no gene match: 10. CDR3 sequence: CASSLGTGILSGANVLTF. The CDR3 DNA reads TGTGCCAGTAGCCTCGGGACAGGAATCCTCTCTGGGGCCAACGTCCTGACTTTC.

The V call is TRBV3-1 (or the pseudogene TRBV3-2), the J call TRBJ2-1, with 9 bases that match TRBD2. Germline V CDR1 and CDR2: LGHDT, YNNKEL (reference sequence). The CDR3 is 15 amino acids. V was clipped by 5 bases and J by 4 bases; unmatched bases: 6. The CDR3 coding sequence is TGTGCCAGCAGCTTCGGACTAGCGAGTTACAATGAGCAGTTCTTC. It codes for CASSFGLASYNEQFF.

The chain combines TRBV3-1 (or the pseudogene TRBV3-2) with TRBJ2-2; D gene unclear. Trimming removed 0 bases from V and 7 bases from J, with 6 bases in between. Germline V gene sequence: CDR1 LGHDT, CDR2 YNNKEL (reference sequence). This CDR3 is 13 amino acids long. The CDR3 DNA sequence: TGTGCCAGCAGCCAAGATCCGATCGGGGAGCTGTTTTTT. Amino acid sequence: CASSQDPIGELFF.

The CDR3 loop reads CASSEAVSGREKLFF. CDR3 DNA: TGTGCCAGCAGTGAAGCGGTCAGCGGGAGGGAAAAACTGTTTTTT. The rearrangement uses TRBV6-1 and TRBJ1-4, with D hard to call. Germline loops: CDR1 MNHNS, CDR2 SASEGT. V was shortened by 0 bases and J by 8 bases, with 13 bases between the two germline ends. This CDR3 spans 15 amino acids.

Concerning this clone: The junction and the germline gene differ at one end; a read error may be behind it. The chain recombines TRBV20-1 with TRBJ2-7; 7 bases fit TRBD1. CDR1 is DFQATT and CDR2 is SNEGSKA in the germline V gene (reference sequence). The CDR3 consists of 11 residues. The DNA of the CDR3 is TGCAGTGCTAGAGATCGGCGACAGGGACACTTC. It codes for CSARDRRQGHF.

The chain uses TRBV6-5 and TRBJ2-7; 12 nucleotides agree with TRBD2. Germline V lookup: CDR1 MNHEY, CDR2 SVGAGI. CDR3 length: 15 amino acids. V was pared by 4 bases and J by 5 bases, with 6 bases of the junction left unmatched. CDR3: CASSLTSGRIDEQYF. DNA for the CDR3: TGTGCCAGCAGTTTGACTAGCGGGAGAATCGACGAGCAGTACTTC.

The rearrangement uses TRBV19 and TRBJ2-2; 15 bases fit TRBD2. Looked up from germline, CDR1 is LNHDA and CDR2 is SQIVND (reference sequence). V was clipped by 7 bases and J by 4 bases; unmatched bases: 7. CDR3 length equals 17 residues. The CDR3 nucleotides are TGTGCCAGTAACGCCGGACTAGCGGGAGGGAGCACCGGGGAGCTGTTTTTT. This translates into CASNAGLAGGSTGELFF.

The chain is built from TRBV5-1 and TRBJ2-7, with a tentative D call TRBD2 (6 bases). This CDR3 region has 13 residues. Looked up from germline, CDR1 is SGHRS and CDR2 is YFSETQ. Trimming removed 2 bases from V and 6 bases from J, with 12 bases in between. CDR3 nucleotides: TGCGCCAGCAGCTTAAACGGAGCGGGCGAGCAGTACTTC. Protein product: CASSLNGAGEQYF.

As DNA, the CDR3 is TGTGCCAGCAGTTTGGAGCGGGGGTACTACAATGAGCAGTTCTTC. Amino acids: CASSLERGYYNEQFF. The rearrangement uses TRBV27 and TRBJ2-1; 8 bases align to TRBD2. Germline V gene data show CDR1 as MNHEY and CDR2 as SMNVEV (reference sequence). The CDR3 spans 15 residues. V trimming: 3 bases; J trimming: 3 bases; junction bases outside the gene matches: 4.

The chain combines TRBV6-5 with TRBJ1-5; D gene uncertain. Per germline, CDR1 MNHEY and CDR2 SVGAGI. The CDR3 runs 14 residues. V shed 8 bases and J shed 5 bases, with 16 bases lying between them. CDR3 residues: CASQREDFYQPQHF. In nucleotides, the CDR3 is TGTGCCAGCCAGAGGGAGGATTTCTATCAGCCCCAGCATTTT.

V gene TRBV29-1 combines with J gene TRBJ2-5, with D possibly matching TRBD2 (6 bases). Trimming stripped 4 bases from V and 5 bases from J, with 17 bases between. Germline lookup yields CDR1 SQVTM and CDR2 ANQGSEA. The CDR3 loop spans 14 amino acids. The CDR3 DNA is TGCAGCGTTGTTCAAGGCGGGGCGCGGGAGACCCAGTACTTC. Its protein product is CSVVQGGARETQYF.

The chain combines TRBV2 with TRBJ1-2; D might be TRBD1 (6 bases). Germline V gives CDR1 SNHLY, CDR2 FYNNEI. The CDR3 runs 22 residues. V lost 2 bases, J lost 1 base, and 32 bases lay in between. The CDR3 region is CASSERRPLKFTGTSYNYGYTF. The CDR3 DNA sequence: TGTGCCAGCAGTGAAAGGAGGCCCCTTAAGTTTACAGGGACCAGCTATAACTATGGCTACACCTTC.

The V and J genes are TRBV15 and TRBJ1-3; D unresolved. From germline, CDR1 is LNHNV and CDR2 YYDKDF (reference sequence). The CDR3 loop spans 15 amino acids. Trimming left V 0 bases short and J 4 bases short, with 10 bases between. CDR3 sequence: CATSRDPGRGNTIYF. The CDR3 DNA reads TGTGCCACCAGCAGAGATCCCGGGCGCGGAAACACCATATATTTT.

A word on this clone: At one end the junction does not follow the germline gene, possibly because of a read error. Within the sample, other DNA sequences also encode this same CDR3. The chain has TRBV12-3 or TRBV12-4 and TRBJ2-7, with 11 bases fitting TRBD2. CDR3 length: 13 amino acids. The CDR3 protein is CASSLAGGYEQYF. The CDR3 region has the DNA TGTGCCAGCAGTCTAGCGGGGGGCTACGAGCAGTACTTC.

The V gene is TRBV28, the J gene TRBJ2-1, with D uncertain. This CDR3 contains 16 residues. Trimming removed 6 bases from V and 2 bases from J, with 17 bases in between. Germline V CDR1 and CDR2: MDHEN, SYDVKM. As DNA, the CDR3 is TGTGCCAGCAGCACTCCCAGGCACTTGGCCTACAATGAGCAGTTCTTC. This encodes CASSTPRHLAYNEQFF.

The gene calls are TRBV7-8 and TRBJ1-1; D remains unclear. CDR1 is SGHVS, CDR2 FQNEAQ, per germline. CDR3 size: 14 residues. V was pared by 2 bases and J by 3 bases, with 10 bases between. The CDR3 protein is CASSLRAWDTEAFF. The DNA of the CDR3 is TGTGCCAGCAGCTTAAGGGCCTGGGACACTGAAGCTTTCTTT.

This clone showed up just once. The chain has TRBV6-5 and TRBJ2-1; 8 positions agree with TRBD1. V lost 7 bases and J lost 4; bases outside the gene matches: 6. This CDR3 has 14 amino acids. In germline, CDR1 is MNHEY, CDR2 SVGAGI. The DNA of the CDR3 is TGTGCCAGCATTAGGACAGGGATTTACAATGAGCAGTTCTTC. This encodes CASIRTGIYNEQFF.

The chain links TRBV29-1 to TRBJ1-1, with unresolved D. CDR1 SQVTM and CDR2 ANQGSEA come from the germline V gene. The germline V and J ends were trimmed by 5 bases and 0 bases, with 13 bases remaining between them. This CDR3 is 14 amino acids long. CDR3 in amino acids: CSVRKDGLNTEAFF. In nucleotides, the CDR3 is TGCAGCGTTCGCAAGGACGGATTGAACACTGAAGCTTTCTTT.

This clone was seen only once. J is TRBJ2-3 and V is TRBV5-4, with 10 bases lining up with TRBD2. The CDR3 sequence is 16 residues long. Germline V gene sequence: CDR1 SGHNT, CDR2 YYREEE (reference sequence). Trimming removed 0 bases from V and 1 base from J; junction bases left unmatched: 2. The CDR3 nucleotides are TGTGCCAGCAGCTTGGCAACTAGCGGGGGCACAGATACGCAGTATTTT. This sequence encodes CASSLATSGGTDTQYF. Complete variable domain (other parts from reference TRBV5-4 and TRBJ2-3): ETGVTQSPTHLIKTRGQQVTLRCSSQSGHNTVSWYQQALGQGPQFIFQYYREEENGRGNFPPRFSGLQFPNYSSELNVNALELDDSALYLCASSLATSGGTDTQYFGPGTRLTVL.

The rearrangement uses TRBV29-1 and TRBJ1-2, with 10 positions matching TRBD1. CDR3 length equals 13 residues. J was trimmed by 2 bases and V by 7 bases; bases with no gene match: 4. Germline CDR1 SQVTM, CDR2 ANQGSEA. The chain's CDR3 is CSADRGRNYGYTF. The CDR3 DNA reads as TGCAGCGCTGACAGGGGGCGGAACTATGGCTACACCTTC.